The 8 T cell receptor beta chains in this list originate from one sample, sequenced in a study of T cells in placental villitis. The immunoSEQ assay was v4. Profiling relied on immunoSEQ multiplex PCR, and the TCRdb table lists in-frame clones only, not all of them. In the table there are approximately 6,900 clones, more than 70% of which are singletons. The sequencing sample was made of placental tissue containing maternal and fetal cells. The receptors were gathered from a human patient with infectious villitis; the placental T cells may come from both mother and fetus.

The chain has TRBV6-5 and TRBJ1-1; TRBD1 is a possible D gene (5 bases). The CDR3 totals 14 residues. Trimming removed 7 bases at V and 3 bases at J, with 15 bases between. In germline, CDR1 is MNHEY, CDR2 SVGAGI. This chain's CDR3 is CASIPVGDYTEAFF. Written as DNA, the CDR3 is TGTGCCAGCATTCCCGTGGGGGACTACACTGAAGCTTTCTTT.

The chain combines TRBV7-9 with TRBJ1-1; D is uncertain. The length of the CDR3 is 16 residues. V was trimmed by 1 base and J by 1 base, leaving 13 bases between them. Germline V gene lookup returns CDR1 SEHNR and CDR2 FQNEAQ (reference sequence). The CDR3 nucleotides read TGTGCCAGCAGCTTAGGTAGGGCCCGCACGAACACTGAAGCTTTCTTT. Encoded protein: CASSLGRARTNTEAFF.

The chain has TRBV4-3 and TRBJ2-1; weak D call: TRBD1 (6 bases). Per the germline V gene, CDR1 is LGHNA and CDR2 is YSLEER. This CDR3 spans 13 amino acids. Trimming cost V 3 bases and J 8 bases, with 11 bases left between them. The CDR3 DNA is TGCGCCAGCAGCCAGATAGCAGGGGATGAGCAGTTCTTC. It translates to CASSQIAGDEQFF.

The V gene is TRBV3-1 (or the pseudogene TRBV3-2), the J gene TRBJ2-5; D ambiguous. Germline-derived CDR1 and CDR2 are LGHDT and YNNKEL (reference sequence). This CDR3 spans 12 amino acids. V lost 1 base to trimming and J lost 3 bases, with 3 bases between them. The CDR3 loop is CASSQAEETQYF. In nucleotides, the CDR3 is TGTGCCAGCAGCCAAGCCGAAGAGACCCAGTACTTC.

The V and J genes are TRBV5-5 and TRBJ1-2; D possibly corresponds to TRBD1 (5 bases). The V gene's germline CDR1 is SGHKS and CDR2 YYEKEE (reference sequence). V dropped 0 bases and J dropped 7 bases, with 16 bases sitting between them. The CDR3 consists of 15 residues. The CDR3 sequence is CASSLGAGIGSGYTF. The DNA of the CDR3 is TGTGCCAGCAGCTTGGGGGCAGGGATCGGGAGTGGCTACACCTTC.

Note on this clone: With a much larger clone just one base away, this may be a read error. The CDR3 DNA reads as TGTACCAGCAGCACTATAACTGATCGACGGACCCAGTACTTC. It is translated as CTSSTITDRRTQYF. V usage is TRBV5-4 and J usage is TRBJ2-5, with D unclear. The length of the CDR3 is 14 residues. The V gene's germline CDR1 is SGHNT and CDR2 YYREEE (reference sequence).

As regards this clone: The junction departs from germline at one end; a sequencing error may be responsible. The CDR3 DNA is TGCGCCACCAGCTTGCAGGGCTCCTACAATGAGCAGTTCTTC. Translated, it gives CATSLQGSYNEQFF. V usage is TRBV5-1 and J usage is TRBJ2-1, with a possible D match to TRBD1 (5 bases). The CDR3 is 14 amino acids. Germline lookup yields CDR1 SGHRS and CDR2 YFSETQ.

The V and J genes are TRBV4-3 and TRBJ2-2; D is undetermined. This CDR3 comprises 15 residues. The germline V and J ends were trimmed by 2 bases and 4 bases, with 11 bases remaining between them. The germline V gene has CDR1 LGHNA and CDR2 YSLEER. CDR3 region: CASSQRLVGTGELFF. CDR3 in DNA: TGCGCCAGCAGCCAAAGATTAGTAGGCACCGGGGAGCTGTTTTTT.